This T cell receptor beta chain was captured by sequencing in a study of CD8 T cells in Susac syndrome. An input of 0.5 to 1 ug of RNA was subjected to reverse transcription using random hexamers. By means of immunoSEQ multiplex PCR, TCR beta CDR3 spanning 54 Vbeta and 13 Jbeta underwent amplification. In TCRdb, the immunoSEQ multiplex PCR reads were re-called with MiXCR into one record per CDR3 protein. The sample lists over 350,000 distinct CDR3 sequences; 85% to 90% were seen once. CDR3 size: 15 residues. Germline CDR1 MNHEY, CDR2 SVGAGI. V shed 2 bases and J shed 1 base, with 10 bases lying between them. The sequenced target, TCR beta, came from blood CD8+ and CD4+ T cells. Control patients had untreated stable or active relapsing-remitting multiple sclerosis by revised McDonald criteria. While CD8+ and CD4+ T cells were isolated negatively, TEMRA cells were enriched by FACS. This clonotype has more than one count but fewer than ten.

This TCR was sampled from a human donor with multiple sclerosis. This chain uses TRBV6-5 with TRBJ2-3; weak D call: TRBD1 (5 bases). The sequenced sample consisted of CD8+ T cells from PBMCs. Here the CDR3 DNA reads TGTGCCAGCAGTTACGAGCAGGGTGGCACAGATACGCAGTATTTT. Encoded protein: CASSYEQGGTDTQYF.